The clone carrying this T cell receptor beta chain was seen only a few times. The time point is: newly diagnosed GD, antithyroid drugs for less than 3 months. The authors made the TCR library using RNA they extracted from PBMCs. V gave up 7 bases and J gave up 7 bases; unmatched junction bases: 2. CDR3 size: 11 residues. CDR1 SQVTM and CDR2 ANQGSEA come from the germline V gene. The data derive from a study of regulatory T cells in long-lasting Graves disease. Arm-PCR of CDR3 regions and iRepertoire HTBI primers were the basis on which TCR beta libraries were built. From the multiplex PCR reads, TCRdb called clonotypes with MiXCR, one entry per CDR3 protein. The table has approximately 250,000 distinct CDR3 sequences, about 18% seen once.

Source: peripheral blood mononuclear cells (PBMCs), taken at new diagnosis, from a patient treated with antithyroid drugs. The sequence was obtained from a female donor with Graves disease. The chain recombines TRBV29-1 with TRBJ1-2, with TRBD1 matching over 11 bases. The CDR3: CSGGTGGGYTF. CDR3 DNA sequence: TGCAGCGGGGGGACAGGGGGTGGCTACACCTTC.